A single sample gave rise to the 20 T cell receptor beta chains below, sequenced in a study of tumor-infiltrating lymphocytes in primary liver carcinoma. TCR beta cDNA was reverse-transcribed from approximately 0.45 ug of total RNA. The reaction used a constant-region primer and ProtoScript II reverse transcriptase. Modified slightly, ARM-PCR produced TCR beta libraries over three nested multiplex PCR rounds. It was with TRBV1-TRBV30 forward primers and a C-beta reverse primer that the first two PCR rounds were run, at about 9 cycles each. TCRdb ran MiXCR on the multiplex PCR reads and lists one entry per CDR3 protein. The sample carries about 74,000 distinct CDR3 sequences, nearly 70% recorded once. Both RNA and DNA were isolated together from approximately 20-30 mg of bulk tissue that had not been sorted. Sequencing was done on a sample of liver tumor tissue from sampling region 4. Stated subset: tumor region T4, right-lateral pole. The receptors stem from a man aged 40-50 years with primary liver carcinoma and hepatitis B virus infection.

This chain joins TRBV6-5 and TRBJ2-7, with TRBD2 matching 11 bases. V gave up 2 bases and J gave up 11 bases; unmatched junction bases: 11. Germline assignment: CDR1 MNHEY and CDR2 SVGAGI. The CDR3 runs to 15 residues. The CDR3 DNA reads as TGTGCCAGCAGTTACGCACTAGCGGGGGCCTACGAAGAGTACTTC. Translation: CASSYALAGAYEEYF.

Many counts were recorded for this clonotype. The chain joins TRBV10-2 to TRBJ2-2; TRBD2 matches at 11 bases. The CDR3 loop spans 15 amino acids. V was clipped by 6 bases and J by 6 bases; unmatched bases: 6. Germline CDR1 is WSHSY and CDR2 is SAAADI. The CDR3 sequence is CASRIAGGPAGELFF. CDR3 DNA sequence: TGCGCCAGCAGAATAGCGGGAGGGCCGGCCGGGGAGCTGTTTTTT.

Comments on this clonotype: Its ends do not fully match the called genes, so a read error is possible. The chain combines TRBV11-1 with TRBJ2-3, with D possibly TRBD2 on 5 matching bases. CDR1 SGHAT and CDR2 FQDESV come from the germline V gene (reference sequence). This CDR3 region has 16 residues. The CDR3 DNA follows: TGTGCCAGCAGCCTCGGGATTGGCACACTAACAGATACGGAGTATTTT. The encoded protein is CASSLGIGTLTDTEYF.

The rearrangement joins TRBV4-2 to TRBJ2-4, with TRBD2 matching 11 bases. Germline lookup yields CDR1 LGHNA and CDR2 YNFKEQ. Trimming removed 0 bases from V and 0 bases from J; junction bases left unmatched: 13. This CDR3 comprises 21 residues. The CDR3 sequence is CASSQDRSLAGGHIAKNIQYF. The CDR3 DNA reads as TGTGCCAGCAGCCAAGATCGTTCTCTAGCGGGAGGACATATAGCCAAAAACATTCAGTACTTC.

Details on this clonotype: A read error may produce the germline difference seen at one junction end. The chain is built from TRBV29-1 and TRBJ2-7; TRBD2 agrees at 12 bases. The CDR3 runs to 14 residues. The germline gives CDR1 SQVTM, CDR2 ANQGSEA. CDR3 DNA: TGCAGTGTTGTACTAGCGGGAGGACTATACGAGCAGTACTTC. Translated, it gives CSVVLAGGLYEQYF.

V is TRBV14 and J is TRBJ2-1; no clear D. CDR3 length: 17 amino acids. Germline CDR1 reads SGHDN; CDR2 reads FVKESK. Trimming cost V 4 bases and J 4 bases, with 20 bases left between them. The CDR3 here is CASSRPGFKTGYNEQFF. CDR3 DNA: TGTGCCAGCAGCCGGCCGGGCTTCAAGACTGGATACAATGAGCAGTTCTTC.

Comments on this clonotype: Compared with germline, one end of the junction differs, possibly owing to a read error. This chain joins TRBV6-5 and TRBJ1-2; 7 positions agree with TRBD1. CDR1 and CDR2 from the germline V gene are MNHEY and SVGAGI. This CDR3 is built from 16 residues. Written as DNA, the CDR3 is TGTGCCAGCAGTTACTCAGGTTCGACAGGGAACTATGACTACACCTTC. It specifies CASSYSGSTGNYDYTF.

About this clonotype itself: A junction end diverges from the germline sequence, so it may reflect a read error. The rearrangement joins TRBV10-1 to TRBJ2-5, with 13 bases fitting TRBD2. TRBJ2-1 matches the DNA end more closely, so the J call is doubtful. Per the germline V gene, CDR1 is WNHNN and CDR2 is SYGVQD (reference sequence). CDR3 size: 15 residues. This CDR3 reads CASSGTSGDQETQFF. CDR3 coding DNA: TGTGCCAGCAGTGGGACTAGCGGGGACCAAGAGACCCAGTTCTTC.

As regards this clonotype: The CDR3 carries no conserved terminal phenylalanine or tryptophan, so it likely arises from a read error. The chain has TRBV10-1 and TRBJ2-3; possibly TRBD1 or TRBD2 for D (6 bases each). This CDR3 is 12 amino acids long. The germline gives CDR1 WNHNN, CDR2 SYGVQD (reference sequence). Here the CDR3 DNA reads TGCTCCAGCAGTGGGGGGCCAGATACGCAGTATTTA. It translates to CSSSGGPDTQYL.

This clonotype was picked up many times. This chain joins TRBV11-2 and TRBJ1-1, with D possibly being TRBD1 (5 bases). CDR3 length: 15 amino acids. Germline V gives CDR1 SGHAT, CDR2 FQNNGV. V was trimmed by 5 bases and J by 0 bases, leaving 13 bases between them. Here the CDR3 reads CASSAPGGVNTEAFF. CDR3 DNA sequence: TGTGCCAGCAGCGCACCCGGGGGGGTGAACACTGAAGCTTTCTTT. The complete variable domain, with remaining parts taken from reference TRBV11-2 and TRBJ1-1, reads EAGVAQSPRYKIIEKRQSVAFWCNPISGHATLYWYQQILGQGPKLLIQFQNNGVVDDSQLPKDRFSAERLKGVDSTLKIQPAKLEDSAVYLCASSAPGGVNTEAFFGQGTRLTVV.

Details on this clonotype: An end of the junction differs from the germline gene, which may be a read error. This chain links TRBV29-1 with TRBJ2-1, with 10 positions matching TRBD2. CDR1 SQVTM and CDR2 ANQGSEA come from the germline V gene. The CDR3 totals 14 residues. The CDR3, as DNA: TGCAGCATCCTCAAAGCGGGAGGGCCAATTGAGCGGTTCTTC. Translated: CSILKAGGPIERFF.

Details on this clonotype: The junction departs from germline at one end; a sequencing error may be responsible. This chain uses TRBV11-2 with TRBJ2-5; perhaps TRBD1 as D (6 bases). The germline V gene encodes CDR1 SGHAT and CDR2 FQNNGV. The CDR3 runs to 17 residues. This CDR3 reads CASGLVTGGSRQEAQYF. CDR3 DNA sequence: TGTGCCAGCGGCTTAGTCACTGGGGGCAGTCGGCAAGAGGCCCAGTACTTC.

For the CDR3, the DNA is TGTGCCAGCAGCTTAGGGGCGGGCGGAGATACGCAGTATTTT. Translating gives CASSLGAGGDTQYF. V is TRBV7-3 and J is TRBJ2-3; D possibly uses TRBD1 or TRBD2 (5 bases each). V dropped 2 bases and J dropped 5 bases, with 11 bases sitting between them. The CDR3 runs 14 residues. Germline assignment: CDR1 SGHTA and CDR2 FQGTGA.

Remarks on this clonotype: This clone may be a read error of a much larger clone one base away. The V gene is TRBV7-9, the J gene TRBJ2-7; D is perhaps TRBD2 (5 bases). The CDR3 is made up of 14 amino acids. Germline V gives CDR1 SEHNR, CDR2 FQNEAQ (reference sequence). In DNA form, the CDR3 reads TGTGCCAGCAACTTAGAGGGAAAAGCTTACGAGCAGTACTTC. It yields the protein CASNLEGKAYEQYF.

Regarding this clonotype: A read error may explain this, as a much larger clone is one base away. The V call is TRBV12-3 or TRBV12-4, the J call TRBJ2-3; 12 bases fit TRBD2. The CDR3 is 19 amino acids. The ends lost 5 bases at V and 3 bases at J; junction bases unmatched: 15. CDR3 in DNA: TGTGCCAGCAGTGCGCCTCCGGGACTAGCGGGCGGAATAACAGATACGCAGTATTTT. This sequence encodes CASSAPPGLAGGITDTQYF.

For this clonotype: Given the absence of the conserved phenylalanine or tryptophan at the CDR3 end, a read error is likely. The chain is built from TRBV4-1 and TRBJ1-2, with D tentatively TRBD1 (5 bases). V gave up 4 bases and J gave up 5 bases, with 20 bases separating them. CDR1 is MGHRA, CDR2 YSYEKL, per germline. The length of the CDR3 is 16 residues. CDR3 sequence (DNA): TGCGCCAGCAGCCCGAGTAGAGGGGCACCTCTGTATGGCTACACCTCC. This encodes CASSPSRGAPLYGYTS.

Concerning this clonotype itself: The conserved closing phenylalanine or tryptophan is absent in this CDR3, likely reflecting a read error. The CDR3 reads CTSSQELGKGETQYI. The CDR3, as DNA: TGCACCAGCAGCCAAGAATTGGGCAAGGGAGAGACCCAGTACATC. V is TRBV4-1 and J is TRBJ2-5, with D uncertain. The CDR3 loop spans 15 amino acids. Germline CDR1 MGHRA, CDR2 YSYEKL.

J is TRBJ2-7 and V is TRBV11-2; no definite D call. The CDR3 totals 14 residues. V was cut by 2 bases and J by 11 bases, with 19 bases left in between. The germline V gene encodes CDR1 SGHAT and CDR2 FQNNGV. In DNA, the CDR3 is TGTGCCAGCAGCTTAACTGACACTACCTATGATGAGTACTTC. Its translation: CASSLTDTTYDEYF.

This clonotype was seen only a few times. The V call is TRBV28, the J call TRBJ2-7, with TRBD2 matching over 7 bases. The length of the CDR3 is 14 residues. Germline loops: CDR1 MDHEN, CDR2 SYDVKM. The J segment lost 2 bases and the V segment lost 8 bases, leaving 9 bases of the junction unmatched. The CDR3, as DNA: TGTGCCAGCCGGAGTGGGGGGGGAGCCTACGAGCAGTACTTC. Protein sequence: CASRSGGGAYEQYF. The full variable domain, with the rest looked up from reference TRBV28 and TRBJ2-7, is DVKVTQSSRYLVKRTGEKVFLECVQDMDHENMFWYRQDPGLGLRLIYFSYDVKMKEKGDIPEGYSVSREKKERFSLILESASTNQTSMYLCASRSGGGAYEQYFGPGTRLTVT.

With respect to this clonotype: The junction departs from the called germline gene at one end, perhaps through a read error. The chain combines TRBV6-5 with TRBJ2-1, with no clear D. CDR1 is MNHEY and CDR2 is SVGAGI in the germline V gene. The CDR3 spans 12 residues. The CDR3: CASGYVGNEQFF. Here the CDR3 DNA reads TGTGCCAGCGGTTACGTGGGGAATGAACAGTTCTTC.